The 7 T cell receptor beta chains below come from one sample, sequenced in a study of identifying expanded T cells in peripheral blood. Clones were read by immunoSEQ multiplex PCR, and TCRdb kept only the in-frame ones, dropping some. The table has under 70,000 clones, about 89% seen once; the top ten hold around 4.6%. The specimen sequenced was blood. The receptors derive from a person aged 18-70 years in good health.

This sequence joins TRBV4-2 and TRBJ2-3; maybe TRBD2 (6 bases). The V and J ends lost 1 base and 0 bases respectively, with 11 bases between them. This CDR3 comprises 16 residues. Germline V CDR1 and CDR2: LGHNA, YNFKEQ. The CDR3 sequence is CASSQVAGPSTDTQYF. CDR3 DNA sequence: TGTGCCAGCAGCCAAGTGGCGGGGCCTAGCACAGATACGCAGTATTTT.

This rearrangement joins TRBV7-9 to TRBJ1-2; 7 bases line up with TRBD1. This CDR3 comprises 14 residues. Trimming at V came to 2 bases and at J to 5 bases, leaving 5 bases not matched to a gene. CDR1 and CDR2 (germline): SEHNR, FQNEAQ (reference sequence). CDR3 DNA sequence: TGTGCCAGCAGCTTAACAGGGGAGGGGTATGGCTACACCTTC. Translation gives CASSLTGEGYGYTF.

This rearrangement joins TRBV5-5 to TRBJ1-1; 8 bases match TRBD1. Germline values: CDR1 SGHKS, CDR2 YYEKEE (reference sequence). Germline trimming cut 4 bases from V and 5 bases from J; bases unmatched to any gene: 4. The CDR3 covers 13 residues. The CDR3 DNA reads as TGTGCCAGCAGCGGACAGGGTTGGACTGAAGCTTTCTTT. This translates into CASSGQGWTEAFF.

V gene TRBV25-1 combines with J gene TRBJ2-6; a possible D gene is TRBD2 (5 bases). The CDR3 loop spans 14 amino acids. Trimming shortened V by 9 bases and J by 1 base, and 10 bases separated the two germline ends. CDR1 MGHDK and CDR2 SYGVNS come from the germline V gene. The CDR3 DNA is TGTGCCAGGTCTGAGGGTTCTGGGGCCAACGTCCTGACTTTC. Its translation is CARSEGSGANVLTF.

The chain is built from TRBV25-1 and TRBJ2-3; D not certain. In germline, CDR1 is MGHDK, CDR2 SYGVNS. The CDR3 is 14 amino acids. Trimming shortened V by 2 bases and J by 2 bases, and 8 bases separated the two germline ends. The CDR3 bases are TGTGCCAGCAGTGAAGGCAGAGTCACAGATACGCAGTATTTT. It is translated as CASSEGRVTDTQYF.

J is TRBJ2-5 and V is TRBV29-1; maybe TRBD2 (6 bases). The CDR3 runs 13 residues. The germline V gene encodes CDR1 SQVTM and CDR2 ANQGSEA. Trimming took off 7 bases at V and 2 bases at J, with 14 bases between the two ends. The CDR3 region has the DNA TGCAGCGCTGGGGGGTCGCCACAAGAGACCCAGTACTTC. It codes for CSAGGSPQETQYF.

The chain recombines TRBV6-1 with TRBJ1-5; 10 bases line up with TRBD1. Germline V gene data show CDR1 as MNHNS and CDR2 as SASEGT. This CDR3 is 14 amino acids long. With 4 bases clipped from V and 9 bases from J, the junction kept 6 bases outside the gene matches. The CDR3: CASSVRDRGAPQHF. DNA for the CDR3: TGTGCCAGCAGTGTCCGGGACAGGGGTGCGCCCCAGCATTTT.